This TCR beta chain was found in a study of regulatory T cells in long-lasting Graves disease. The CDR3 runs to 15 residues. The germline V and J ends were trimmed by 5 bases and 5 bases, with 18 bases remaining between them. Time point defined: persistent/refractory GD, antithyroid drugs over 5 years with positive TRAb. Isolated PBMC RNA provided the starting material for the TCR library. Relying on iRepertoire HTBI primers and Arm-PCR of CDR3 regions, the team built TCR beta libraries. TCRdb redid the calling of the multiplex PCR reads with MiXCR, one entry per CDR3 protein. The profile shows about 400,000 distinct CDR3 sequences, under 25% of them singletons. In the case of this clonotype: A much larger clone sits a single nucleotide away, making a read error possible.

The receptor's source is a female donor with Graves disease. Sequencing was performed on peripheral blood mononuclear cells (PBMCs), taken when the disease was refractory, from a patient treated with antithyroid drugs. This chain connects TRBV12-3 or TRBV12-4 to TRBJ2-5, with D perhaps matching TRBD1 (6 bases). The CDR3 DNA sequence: TGTGCCAGCAGTGGAGCGCCTCACAGGGCTGAGACCCAGTACTTC. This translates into CASSGAPHRAETQYF.